This T cell receptor beta chain was identified in a study of blood T cell repertoires in COVID-19. Study as a whole: Italy, Spain and the United States were the sources of the convalescent and acute COVID-19 samples.

Original analysis: Estimated nucleated cell counts came from reference gene primer amplification. Measured with immunoSEQ multiplex PCR; TCRdb has only the in-frame clones, and not every one. D and trimming come from the DNA, and the V and J calls and clone size come from that table. The sample consists of about 310,000 clones, 75% to 90% of them appearing once. Cohort 3 recovered donors had two negative PCRs, clearance, or symptom resolution. This receptor was identified in a woman between 40 and 50 years old who had recovered from COVID-19. The specimen sequenced was PBMCs or T cells enriched from blood (not recorded which).

CDR3 nucleotides: TGCAGCGTAACCGGGACTAGCGGGACCTACGAGCAGTACTTC. This codes for CSVTGTSGTYEQYF. The chain uses TRBV29-1 and TRBJ2-7; TRBD2 aligns across 13 bases. Germline V gives CDR1 SQVTM, CDR2 ANQGSEA. V trimming: 6 bases; J trimming: 2 bases; junction bases outside the gene matches: 4. The CDR3 contains 14 residues.